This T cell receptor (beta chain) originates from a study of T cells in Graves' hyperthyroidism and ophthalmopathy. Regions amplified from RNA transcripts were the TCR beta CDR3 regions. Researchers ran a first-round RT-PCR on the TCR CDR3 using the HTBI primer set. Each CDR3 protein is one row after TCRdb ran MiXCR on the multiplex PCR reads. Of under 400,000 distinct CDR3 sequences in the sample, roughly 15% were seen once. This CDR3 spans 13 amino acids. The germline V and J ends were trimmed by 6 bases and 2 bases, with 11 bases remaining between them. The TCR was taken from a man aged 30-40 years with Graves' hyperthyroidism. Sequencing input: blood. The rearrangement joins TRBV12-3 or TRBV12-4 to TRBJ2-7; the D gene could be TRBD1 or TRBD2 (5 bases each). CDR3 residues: CASSDGTPYEQYF. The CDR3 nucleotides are TGTGCCAGCAGCGACGGGACCCCCTACGAGCAGTACTTC.